These 26 T cell receptor beta chains share one sample of origin, sequenced in a study of STAT5B mutations in CD4+ large granular lymphocyte leukemia. Measured with immunoSEQ multiplex PCR; TCRdb has only the in-frame clones, and not every one. In the table there are tens of thousands of clones, around 71% of which are singletons. Sequencing was carried out using CD4+ T cells from blood buffy coats. The receptors shown here come from a human donor in good health.

This clone was observed a few times. This rearrangement joins TRBV19 to TRBJ1-6, with 10 bases identical to TRBD1. V trimming: 5 bases; J trimming: 6 bases; junction bases outside the gene matches: 7. From germline, CDR1 is LNHDA and CDR2 SQIVND (reference sequence). The CDR3 has 16 amino acids. This CDR3 reads CASSVSTGGLNSPLHF. The CDR3 DNA follows: TGTGCCAGTAGTGTCTCGACAGGGGGCCTTAATTCACCCCTCCACTTT.

The rearrangement joins TRBV6-5 to TRBJ1-1; a possible D gene is TRBD1 (6 bases). The CDR3 sequence is 13 residues long. Germline-derived CDR1 and CDR2 are MNHEY and SVGAGI. Trimming cost V 5 bases and J 13 bases, with 20 bases left between them. CDR3 sequence (DNA): TGTGCCAGCAGTCCCGGGGCGGCGTACAGGGATTTCTTT. Its translation is CASSPGAAYRDFF.

The rearrangement uses TRBV5-1 and TRBJ2-5; D is perhaps TRBD2 (5 bases). CDR3 size: 15 residues. The V and J ends lost 4 bases and 7 bases respectively, with 20 bases between them. Germline V gene lookup returns CDR1 SGHRS and CDR2 YFSETQ. The CDR3 region is CASSLSQDGMGTQYF. Written as DNA, the CDR3 is TGCGCCAGCAGCCTCAGCCAGGACGGGATGGGGACCCAGTACTTC.

The table lists this clone with a few counts. V is TRBV5-1 and J is TRBJ2-5; the D gene is possibly TRBD1 (6 bases). Germline CDR1 is SGHRS and CDR2 is YFSETQ. The CDR3 loop spans 15 amino acids. The germline V and J ends were trimmed by 1 base and 4 bases, with 14 bases remaining between them. This CDR3 reads CASSLPQAGAETQYF. The CDR3 DNA reads TGCGCCAGCAGCTTGCCCCAAGCAGGGGCAGAGACCCAGTACTTC.

This clone was found a few times. V and J are TRBV28 and TRBJ1-2; 9 bases align to TRBD1. This CDR3 spans 14 amino acids. Germline values: CDR1 MDHEN, CDR2 SYDVKM. After removal of 5 bases from V and 4 bases from J, the junction contained 5 bases not matched to a gene. The CDR3 sequence is CASSRDRALYGYTF. CDR3 DNA: TGTGCCAGCAGTCGGGACAGGGCCCTCTATGGCTACACCTTC.

This clone was detected a few times. The V call is TRBV2, the J call TRBJ2-5; either TRBD1 or TRBD2 may supply D (6 bases each). Germline loops: CDR1 SNHLY, CDR2 FYNNEI. The CDR3 runs to 15 residues. V gave up 7 bases and J gave up 5 bases, with 20 bases separating them. Here the CDR3 reads CASMRGESRSETQYF. CDR3 nucleotide sequence: TGTGCCAGCATGAGGGGGGAGAGTCGATCCGAGACCCAGTACTTC.

This clone was seen a handful of times. The J gene is TRBJ2-7, the V gene TRBV14; either TRBD1 or TRBD2 may fit D (5 bases each). V lost 5 bases and J 3 bases, leaving 8 bases between the germline ends. Germline assignment: CDR1 SGHDN and CDR2 FVKESK. The length of the CDR3 is 12 residues. This chain's CDR3 is CASSGTIYEQYF. The CDR3 DNA is TGTGCCAGCAGCGGGACGATCTACGAGCAGTACTTC. The entire variable domain, with the rest obtained from reference TRBV14 and TRBJ2-7, is as follows: EAGVTQFPSHSVIEKGQTVTLRCDPISGHDNLYWYRRVMGKEIKFLLHFVKESKQDESGMPNNRFLAERTGGTYSTLKVQPAELEDSGVYFCASSGTIYEQYFGPGTRLTVT.

The chain couples TRBV10-3 to TRBJ2-3, with D possibly matching TRBD2 (5 bases). The CDR3 loop spans 13 amino acids. The germline CDR1 and CDR2 sequences are ENHRY and SYGVKD. V was cut by 9 bases and J by 2 bases, with 12 bases left in between. In DNA form, the CDR3 reads TGTGCCATAGTTGCCCGGGACACAGATACGCAGTATTTT. Its protein is CAIVARDTDTQYF.

The V gene is TRBV7-2, the J gene TRBJ2-2, with 9 bases identical to TRBD2. The CDR3 covers 17 residues. Trimming cost V 1 base and J 5 bases; bases outside gene matches: 8. Germline values: CDR1 SGHTA, CDR2 FQGNSA. Written as DNA, the CDR3 is TGTGCCAGCAGCTTAGTTTTGCGGGGGGGCCGAACCGGGGAGCTGTTTTTT. It is translated as CASSLVLRGGRTGELFF.

This clone was recorded a few times. The chain uses TRBV20-1 and TRBJ2-3; no definite D call. Looked up from germline, CDR1 is DFQATT and CDR2 is SNEGSKA (reference sequence). The CDR3 runs to 11 residues. The ends were cut back, 3 bases at V and 6 bases at J, with 7 bases in the middle. CDR3 sequence (DNA): TGCAGTGCTAGTCGGTGGGATACGCAGTATTTT. Its translation is CSASRWDTQYF.

The V and J genes are TRBV28 and TRBJ1-5, with TRBD1 as a possible D gene (5 bases). Deletions cut 7 bases from V and 6 bases from J, with 16 bases between. Germline values: CDR1 MDHEN, CDR2 SYDVKM. This CDR3 is built from 14 residues. CDR3 region: CASTSGTLGQPQHF. Written as DNA, the CDR3 is TGTGCCAGCACCTCCGGGACCCTGGGTCAGCCCCAGCATTTT.

The chain employs TRBV4-1 and TRBJ2-3, with TRBD1 matching over 7 bases. From germline, CDR1 is MGHRA and CDR2 YSYEKL. With 0 bases clipped from V and 2 bases from J, the junction kept 8 bases outside the gene matches. The CDR3 has 17 residues. CDR3 sequence reads: CASSQDLSGQLTDTQYF. CDR3 bases: TGCGCCAGCAGCCAAGATCTATCGGGACAGCTCACAGATACGCAGTATTTT.

The chain is built from TRBV19 and TRBJ1-5; no clear D. With 4 bases removed from V and 1 base from J, the gap between germline ends came to 11 bases. Looked up from germline, CDR1 is LNHDA and CDR2 is SQIVND (reference sequence). The CDR3 length is 15 residues. CDR3 DNA: TGTGCCAGTAGTACGGATCATAAGAGCAATCAGCCCCAGCATTTT. Amino acids: CASSTDHKSNQPQHF.

The genes are TRBV6-5 and TRBJ2-3, with TRBD2 matching over 9 bases. V shed 2 bases and J 2 bases; nucleotides not matched to a gene: 2. The germline V gene has CDR1 MNHEY and CDR2 SVGAGI. The length of the CDR3 is 15 residues. For the CDR3, the DNA is TGTGCCAGCAGTTACGGCGGGGGGGCCACAGATACGCAGTATTTT. Protein sequence: CASSYGGGATDTQYF.

The genes are TRBV28 and TRBJ2-2; D is possibly TRBD1 (5 bases). Germline values: CDR1 MDHEN, CDR2 SYDVKM. The CDR3 has 16 residues. V was pared by 6 bases and J by 0 bases, with 14 bases between. The CDR3 sequence is CASRKTGPANTGELFF. The DNA of the CDR3 is TGTGCCAGCAGAAAAACAGGACCCGCGAACACCGGGGAGCTGTTTTTT. Full variable domain (remainder filled in from reference TRBV28 and TRBJ2-2): DVKVTQSSRYLVKRTGEKVFLECVQDMDHENMFWYRQDPGLGLRLIYFSYDVKMKEKGDIPEGYSVSREKKERFSLILESASTNQTSMYLCASRKTGPANTGELFFGEGSRLTVL.

The V and J genes are TRBV30 and TRBJ2-2, with TRBD2 identical over 8 bases. Germline CDR1 reads GTSNPN; CDR2 reads SVGIG (reference sequence). The CDR3 spans 17 residues. J lost 4 bases, V lost 2 bases, and 12 bases had no gene match. CDR3 in DNA: TGTGCCTGGAGTAACGAACGGGGGGGGGCGGGCACCGGGGAGCTGTTTTTT. Amino acid sequence: CAWSNERGGAGTGELFF.

V gene TRBV18 combines with J gene TRBJ2-7, with D perhaps matching TRBD2 (5 bases). This CDR3 is 16 amino acids long. Trimming left V 3 bases short and J 0 bases short, with 15 bases between. Germline V gene lookup returns CDR1 KGHSH and CDR2 LQKENI. The chain's CDR3 is CASSPPLRGSSYEQYF. CDR3 nucleotide sequence: TGTGCCAGCTCACCCCCTTTGAGAGGGAGCTCCTACGAGCAGTACTTC.

This rearrangement joins TRBV7-8 to TRBJ1-1, with 10 bases matching TRBD1. Trimming at V came to 5 bases and at J to 4 bases, leaving 7 bases not matched to a gene. CDR3 length equals 15 residues. Per germline, CDR1 SGHVS and CDR2 FQNEAQ. As DNA, the CDR3 is TGTGCCAGCAGCATTACCGGGACAGGGGTCACTGAAGCTTTCTTT. It codes for CASSITGTGVTEAFF.

The gene calls are TRBV30 and TRBJ2-3, with D perhaps TRBD2 (6 bases). This CDR3 region has 13 residues. Germline V gives CDR1 GTSNPN, CDR2 SVGIG (reference sequence). V was trimmed by 5 bases and J by 1 base, leaving 10 bases between them. The CDR3 nucleotides read TGTGCCTGGCCTTGGGGGGGCACAGATACGCAGTATTTT. Amino acids: CAWPWGGTDTQYF.

This clone was observed a few times. The V gene is TRBV18, the J gene TRBJ1-1; TRBD1 might be the D (6 bases). Germline CDR1 is KGHSH and CDR2 is LQKENI. The CDR3 extends over 16 amino acids. The germline V and J ends were trimmed by 5 bases and 0 bases, with 16 bases remaining between them. The CDR3 sequence is CASSTQGPVVNTEAFF. As DNA, the CDR3 is TGTGCCAGCTCAACCCAGGGGCCAGTGGTGAACACTGAAGCTTTCTTT.

The chain employs TRBV5-4 and TRBJ2-7, with 9 bases that match TRBD1. Germline values: CDR1 SGHNT, CDR2 YYREEE (reference sequence). The J segment lost 6 bases and the V segment lost 0 bases, leaving 4 bases of the junction unmatched. CDR3 length: 14 amino acids. CDR3 in DNA: TGTGCCAGCAGCTTGGACAGGGGGCATGGCGAGCAGTACTTC. Translation gives CASSLDRGHGEQYF.

This clone has just one count. V usage is TRBV18 and J usage is TRBJ2-7; 12 bases line up with TRBD2. Germline CDR1 reads KGHSH; CDR2 reads LQKENI. The CDR3 is made up of 15 amino acids. Trimming cost V 2 bases and J 3 bases; bases outside gene matches: 2. CDR3: CASSPMTSGGYEQYF. The CDR3, as DNA: TGTGCCAGCTCACCAATGACTAGCGGGGGCTACGAGCAGTACTTC.

This chain joins TRBV19 and TRBJ2-5; D not certain. Germline V gene lookup returns CDR1 LNHDA and CDR2 SQIVND (reference sequence). This CDR3 spans 13 amino acids. Between the trimmed V and J ends, which lost 5 bases and 5 bases, there was a span of 12 bases. This CDR3 reads CASSALDTETQYF. DNA for the CDR3: TGTGCCAGTAGTGCCTTAGATACGGAGACCCAGTACTTC. Based on the CDR3 plus reference TRBV19 and TRBJ2-5, the full variable domain is DGGITQSPKYLFRKEGQNVTLSCEQNLNHDAMYWYRQDPGQGLRLIYYSQIVNDFQKGDIAEGYSVSREKKESFPLTVTSAQKNPTAFYLCASSALDTETQYFGPGTRLLVL.

V and J are TRBV5-8 and TRBJ2-7, with TRBD2 as a possible D gene (6 bases). V gave up 1 base and J gave up 0 bases, with 17 bases separating them. This CDR3 is built from 17 residues. Germline V lookup: CDR1 SGHTS, CDR2 YDEGEE. The CDR3 DNA sequence: TGTGCCAGCAGCTTGTCGGCCTTGGGGGGACTCTCCTACGAGCAGTACTTC. This codes for CASSLSALGGLSYEQYF.

This sequence joins TRBV28 and TRBJ1-3; unclear D gene. V was pared by 7 bases and J by 3 bases, with 7 bases between. Germline V gene sequence: CDR1 MDHEN, CDR2 SYDVKM. This CDR3 contains 12 residues. CDR3 sequence reads: CASKGFGNTIYF. CDR3 DNA: TGTGCCAGCAAAGGTTTTGGAAACACCATATATTTT.

The chain links TRBV15 to TRBJ1-6; D gene unclear. Germline V gene lookup returns CDR1 LNHNV and CDR2 YYDKDF (reference sequence). V was shortened by 3 bases and J by 0 bases, with 9 bases between the two germline ends. The CDR3 extends over 16 amino acids. CDR3 sequence (DNA): TGTGCCACCAGCAGGGGAGGAAGCTCCTATAATTCACCCCTCCACTTT. Residues: CATSRGGSSYNSPLHF.